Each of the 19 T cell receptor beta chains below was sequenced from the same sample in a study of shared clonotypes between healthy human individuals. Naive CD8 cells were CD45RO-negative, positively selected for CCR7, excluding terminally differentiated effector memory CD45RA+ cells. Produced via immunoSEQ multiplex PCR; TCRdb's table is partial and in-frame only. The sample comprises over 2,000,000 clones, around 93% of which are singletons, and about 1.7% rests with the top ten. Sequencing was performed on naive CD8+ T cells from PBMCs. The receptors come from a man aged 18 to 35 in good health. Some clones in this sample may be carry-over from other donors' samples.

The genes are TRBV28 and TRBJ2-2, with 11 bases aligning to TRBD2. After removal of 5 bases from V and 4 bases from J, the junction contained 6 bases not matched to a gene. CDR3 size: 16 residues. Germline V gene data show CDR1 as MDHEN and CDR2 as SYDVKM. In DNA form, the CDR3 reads TGTGCCAGCAGTCTTAGCGGGAGGGAGGGCACCGGGGAGCTGTTTTTT. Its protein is CASSLSGREGTGELFF.

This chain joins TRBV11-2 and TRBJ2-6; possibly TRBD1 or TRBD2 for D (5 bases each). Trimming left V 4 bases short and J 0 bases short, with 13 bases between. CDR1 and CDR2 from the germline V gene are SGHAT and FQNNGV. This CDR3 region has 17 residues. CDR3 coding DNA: TGTGCCAGCAGCTCAAGGGACGGGTACTCTGGGGCCAACGTCCTGACTTTC. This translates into CASSSRDGYSGANVLTF.

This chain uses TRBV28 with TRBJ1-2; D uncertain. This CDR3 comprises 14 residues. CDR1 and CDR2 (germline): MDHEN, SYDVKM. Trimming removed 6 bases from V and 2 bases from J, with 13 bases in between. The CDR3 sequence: CASRPRTKNYGYTF. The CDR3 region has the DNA TGTGCCAGCAGGCCTAGGACGAAGAACTATGGCTACACCTTC.

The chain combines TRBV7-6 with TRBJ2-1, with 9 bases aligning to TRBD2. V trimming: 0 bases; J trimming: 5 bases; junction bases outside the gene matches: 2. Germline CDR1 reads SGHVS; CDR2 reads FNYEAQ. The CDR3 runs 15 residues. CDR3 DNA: TGTGCCAGCAGCTTAGCTAGCGGGAGTCACAATGAGCAGTTCTTC. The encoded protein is CASSLASGSHNEQFF.

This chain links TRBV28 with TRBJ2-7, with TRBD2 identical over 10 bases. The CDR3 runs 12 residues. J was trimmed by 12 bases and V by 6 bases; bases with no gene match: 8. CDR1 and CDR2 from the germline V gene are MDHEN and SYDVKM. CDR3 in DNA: TGTGCCAGCAGCAAGCTAGCGGGAGATATGTACTTC. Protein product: CASSKLAGDMYF.

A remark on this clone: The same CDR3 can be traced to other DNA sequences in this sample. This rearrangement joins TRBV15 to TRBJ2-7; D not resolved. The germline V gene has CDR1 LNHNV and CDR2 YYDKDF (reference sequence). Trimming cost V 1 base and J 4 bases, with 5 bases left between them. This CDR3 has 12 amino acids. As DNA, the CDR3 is TGTGCCACCAGCAGAGCAGGTTACGAGCAGTACTTC. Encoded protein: CATSRAGYEQYF.

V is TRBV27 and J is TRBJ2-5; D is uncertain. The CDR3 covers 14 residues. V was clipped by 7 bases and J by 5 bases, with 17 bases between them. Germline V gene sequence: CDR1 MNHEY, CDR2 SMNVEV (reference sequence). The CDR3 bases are TGTGCCAGCACCGAAAGGAGTTTATTGGAGACCCAGTACTTC. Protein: CASTERSLLETQYF.

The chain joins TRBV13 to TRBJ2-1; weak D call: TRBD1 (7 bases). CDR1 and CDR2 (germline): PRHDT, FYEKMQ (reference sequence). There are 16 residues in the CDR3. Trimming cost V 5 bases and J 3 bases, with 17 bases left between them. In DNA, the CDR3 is TGTGCCAGCAGCCCCGCTGGACAGGACTACTACAATGAGCAGTTCTTC. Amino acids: CASSPAGQDYYNEQFF. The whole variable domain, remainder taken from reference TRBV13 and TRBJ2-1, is AAGVIQSPRHLIKEKRETATLKCYPIPRHDTVYWYQQGPGQDPQFLISFYEKMQSDKGSIPDRFSAQQFSDYHSELNMSSLELGDSALYFCASSPAGQDYYNEQFFGPGTRLTVL.

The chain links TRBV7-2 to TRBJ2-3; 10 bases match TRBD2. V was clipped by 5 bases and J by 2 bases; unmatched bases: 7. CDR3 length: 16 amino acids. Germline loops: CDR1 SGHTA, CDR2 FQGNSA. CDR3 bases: TGTGCCAGCAGCCCTAAACTAGCGGGAATCACAGATACGCAGTATTTT. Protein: CASSPKLAGITDTQYF.

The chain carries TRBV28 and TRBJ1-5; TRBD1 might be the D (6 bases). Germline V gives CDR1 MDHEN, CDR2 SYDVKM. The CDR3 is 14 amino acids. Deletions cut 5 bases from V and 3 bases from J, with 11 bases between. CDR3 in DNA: TGTGCCAGCAGTCACGGACAGCCCAATCAGCCCCAGCATTTT. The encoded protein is CASSHGQPNQPQHF.

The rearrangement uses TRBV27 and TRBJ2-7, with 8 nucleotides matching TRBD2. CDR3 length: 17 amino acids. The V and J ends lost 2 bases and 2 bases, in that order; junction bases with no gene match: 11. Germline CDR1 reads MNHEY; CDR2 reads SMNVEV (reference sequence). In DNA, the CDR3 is TGTGCCAGCAGTTTAAGGGTTTCTGGCGGGAGGACCTACGAGCAGTACTTC. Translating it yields CASSLRVSGGRTYEQYF.

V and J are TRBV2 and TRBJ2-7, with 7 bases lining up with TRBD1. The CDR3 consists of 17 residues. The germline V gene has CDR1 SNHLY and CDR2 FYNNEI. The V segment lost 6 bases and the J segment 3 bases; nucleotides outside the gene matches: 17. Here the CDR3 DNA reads TGTGCCAGCAGCCGGAAGGGGGCAAAGCGACCTGTCTACGAGCAGTACTTC. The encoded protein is CASSRKGAKRPVYEQYF. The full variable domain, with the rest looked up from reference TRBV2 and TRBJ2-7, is EPEVTQTPSHQVTQMGQEVILRCVPISNHLYFYWYRQILGQKVEFLVSFYNNEISEKSEIFDDQFSVERPDGSNFTLKIRSTKLEDSAMYFCASSRKGAKRPVYEQYFGPGTRLTVT.

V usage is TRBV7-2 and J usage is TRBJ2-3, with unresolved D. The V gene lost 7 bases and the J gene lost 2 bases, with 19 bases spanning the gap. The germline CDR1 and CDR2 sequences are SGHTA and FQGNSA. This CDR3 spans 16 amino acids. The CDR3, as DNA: TGTGCCAGCAAAGGACCCGGGCCCGGGCCCACAGATACGCAGTATTTT. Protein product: CASKGPGPGPTDTQYF.

CDR3 residues: CASSESKGRGYTF. The CDR3 DNA sequence: TGCGCCAGCAGTGAGTCTAAGGGGAGGGGCTACACCTTC. The chain uses TRBV10-2 and TRBJ1-2; D may be TRBD1 (5 bases). Trimming took off 0 bases at V and 8 bases at J, with 10 bases between the two ends. The germline V gene has CDR1 WSHSY and CDR2 SAAADI. The CDR3 is made up of 13 amino acids.

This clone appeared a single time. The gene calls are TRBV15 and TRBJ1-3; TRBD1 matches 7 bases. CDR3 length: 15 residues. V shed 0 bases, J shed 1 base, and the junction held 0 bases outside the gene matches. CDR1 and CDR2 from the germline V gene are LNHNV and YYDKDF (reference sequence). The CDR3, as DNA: TGTGCCACCAGCAGAGAGGGACAGTCTGGAAACACCATATATTTT. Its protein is CATSREGQSGNTIYF.

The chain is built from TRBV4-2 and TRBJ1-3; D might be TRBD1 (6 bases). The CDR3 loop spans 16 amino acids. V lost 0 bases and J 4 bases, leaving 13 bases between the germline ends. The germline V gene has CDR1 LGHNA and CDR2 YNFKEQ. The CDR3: CASSQDSEGVGNTIYF. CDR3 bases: TGTGCCAGCAGCCAAGATTCCGAGGGGGTAGGAAACACCATATATTTT.

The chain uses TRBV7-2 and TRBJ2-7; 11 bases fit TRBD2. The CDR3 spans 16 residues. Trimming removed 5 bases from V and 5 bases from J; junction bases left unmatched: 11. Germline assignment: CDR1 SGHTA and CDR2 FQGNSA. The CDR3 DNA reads TGTGCCAGCAGCCTCCGCACTAGCGGGAGACCCCACGAGCAGTACTTC. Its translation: CASSLRTSGRPHEQYF.

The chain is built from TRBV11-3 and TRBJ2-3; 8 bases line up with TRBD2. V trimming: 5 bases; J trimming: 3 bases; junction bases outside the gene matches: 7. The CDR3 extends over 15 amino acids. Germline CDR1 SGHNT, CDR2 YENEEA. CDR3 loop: CASSPGGGWTDTQYF. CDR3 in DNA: TGTGCCAGCAGCCCCGGGGGGGGCTGGACAGATACGCAGTATTTT.

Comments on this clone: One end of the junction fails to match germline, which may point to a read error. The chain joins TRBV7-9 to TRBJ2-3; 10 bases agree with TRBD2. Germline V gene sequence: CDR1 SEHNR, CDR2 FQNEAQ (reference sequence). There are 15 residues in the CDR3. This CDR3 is CASRLAGGLTDTQYF. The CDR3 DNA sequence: TGTGCCAGCAGGTTAGCGGGAGGACTCACAGATACGCAGTATTTT.